This entry lists 8 T cell receptor beta chains sequenced from one sample in a study of CD8+ T cells in alopecia areata. Sequencing relied on a cDNA template that was reverse transcribed from extracted RNA. This table comes from immunoSEQ multiplex PCR, and its TCRdb copy is limited to in-frame clones, with some not included. Here the sample spans about 130,000 clones, approximately 53% being singletons. The sequencing used CD4+ T cells sorted from blood, collected at week 0. These receptors all come from a human donor with alopecia areata.

This clone was detected a few times. The V gene is TRBV6-6, the J gene TRBJ1-5; 10 nucleotides line up with TRBD1. Germline trimming cut 6 bases from V and 4 bases from J; bases unmatched to any gene: 6. The CDR3 is 15 residues long. CDR1 is MNHNY, CDR2 SVGAGI, per germline (reference sequence). CDR3: CASRPGQGGNQPQHF. CDR3 sequence (DNA): TGTGCCAGCAGACCCGGACAGGGGGGAAATCAGCCCCAGCATTTT.

This clone was observed a handful of times. The V call is TRBV9, the J call TRBJ2-3; tentative D call: TRBD2 (8 bases). The CDR3 is 17 amino acids. Germline V gives CDR1 SGDLS, CDR2 YYNGEE. V dropped 3 bases and J dropped 3 bases, with 20 bases sitting between them. CDR3 protein: CASSANRGAGVTDTQYF. Written as DNA, the CDR3 is TGTGCCAGCAGCGCCAACAGGGGAGCGGGAGTGACAGATACGCAGTATTTT.

This chain joins TRBV5-4 and TRBJ1-1; no clear D. The germline gives CDR1 SGHNT, CDR2 YYREEE (reference sequence). The CDR3 consists of 15 residues. Trimming took off 1 base at V and 5 bases at J, with 15 bases between the two ends. In nucleotides, the CDR3 is TGTGCCAGCAGCTTGATCGGCGCGGGAAAAACTGAAGCTTTCTTT. As protein: CASSLIGAGKTEAFF.

The CDR3 nucleotides read TGCGCCAGCAGCCAAGATCGGCACAGATCCTACGAGCAGTACTTC. Protein sequence: CASSQDRHRSYEQYF. The chain combines TRBV4-3 with TRBJ2-7; D is unresolved. There are 15 residues in the CDR3. CDR1 and CDR2 (germline): LGHNA, YSLEER. V dropped 0 bases and J dropped 1 base, with 10 bases sitting between them.

This clone has more than one count but fewer than ten. The rearrangement uses TRBV29-1 and TRBJ2-2; tentatively, D is TRBD1 (6 bases). Germline loops: CDR1 SQVTM, CDR2 ANQGSEA. Trimming cost V 3 bases and J 2 bases, with 16 bases left between them. This CDR3 has 16 amino acids. In nucleotides, the CDR3 is TGCAGCGTTGACCGATCCCGGGACACCAACACCGGGGAGCTGTTTTTT. Translated, it gives CSVDRSRDTNTGELFF.

V and J are TRBV10-3 and TRBJ2-3; TRBD2 might be the D (6 bases). From germline, CDR1 is ENHRY and CDR2 SYGVKD. Between the trimmed V and J ends, which lost 10 bases and 3 bases, there was a span of 20 bases. The CDR3 spans 15 residues. The CDR3 loop is CATSHSGLTTDTQYF. The CDR3 DNA follows: TGTGCCACATCCCACTCGGGACTCACGACAGATACGCAGTATTTT.

This rearrangement joins TRBV30 to TRBJ2-7; D unclear. The V end lost 2 bases, the J end lost 5 bases, and 10 bases lay between the germline ends. Per the germline V gene, CDR1 is GTSNPN and CDR2 is SVGIG (reference sequence). This CDR3 spans 12 amino acids. The CDR3 DNA is TGTGCCTGGAGTAGGACGTCCGACGAGCAGTACTTC. It translates to CAWSRTSDEQYF.

The chain carries TRBV29-1 and TRBJ2-7, with D possibly being TRBD1 (6 bases). The V end was cut by 4 bases, the J end by 3 bases, with 10 bases between. The CDR3 spans 12 residues. Germline CDR1 SQVTM, CDR2 ANQGSEA. CDR3 sequence: CSVGGQSYEQYF. The CDR3 nucleotides read TGCAGCGTTGGGGGACAAAGCTACGAGCAGTACTTC.